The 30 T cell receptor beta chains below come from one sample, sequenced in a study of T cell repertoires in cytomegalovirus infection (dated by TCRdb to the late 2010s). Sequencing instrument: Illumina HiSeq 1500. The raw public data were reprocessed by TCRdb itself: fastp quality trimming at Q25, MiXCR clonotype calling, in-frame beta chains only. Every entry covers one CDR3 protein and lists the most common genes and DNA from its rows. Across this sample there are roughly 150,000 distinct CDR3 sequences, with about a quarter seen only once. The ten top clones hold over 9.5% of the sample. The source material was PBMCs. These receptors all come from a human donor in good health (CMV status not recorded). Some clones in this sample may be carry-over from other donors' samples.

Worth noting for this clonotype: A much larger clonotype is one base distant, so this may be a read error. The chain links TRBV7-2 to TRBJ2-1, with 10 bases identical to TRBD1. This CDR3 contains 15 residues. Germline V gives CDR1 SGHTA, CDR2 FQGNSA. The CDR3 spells CASSSTTGGYNEQLF. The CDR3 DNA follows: TGTGCCAGCAGCTCGACGACAGGGGGCTACAATGAGCAGTTATTC.

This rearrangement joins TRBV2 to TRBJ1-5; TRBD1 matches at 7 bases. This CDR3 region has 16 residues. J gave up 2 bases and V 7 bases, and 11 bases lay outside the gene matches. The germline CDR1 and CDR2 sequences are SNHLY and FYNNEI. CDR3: CASKLTRQGGNQPQHF. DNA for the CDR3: TGTGCCAGCAAGCTGACAAGGCAGGGGGGCAATCAGCCCCAGCATTTT.

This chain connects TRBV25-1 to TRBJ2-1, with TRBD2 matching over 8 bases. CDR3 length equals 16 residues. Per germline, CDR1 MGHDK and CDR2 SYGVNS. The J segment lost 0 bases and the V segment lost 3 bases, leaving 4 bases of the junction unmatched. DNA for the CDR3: TGTGCCAGCAGTGACCCCGGGACTAGCTCCTACAATGAGCAGTTCTTC. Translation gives CASSDPGTSSYNEQFF.

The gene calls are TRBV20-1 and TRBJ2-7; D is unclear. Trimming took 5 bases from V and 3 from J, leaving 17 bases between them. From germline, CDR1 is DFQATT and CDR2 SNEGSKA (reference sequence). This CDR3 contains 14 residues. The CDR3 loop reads CSAPLPFGRYEQYF. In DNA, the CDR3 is TGCAGTGCTCCCCTTCCTTTCGGCCGCTACGAGCAGTACTTC.

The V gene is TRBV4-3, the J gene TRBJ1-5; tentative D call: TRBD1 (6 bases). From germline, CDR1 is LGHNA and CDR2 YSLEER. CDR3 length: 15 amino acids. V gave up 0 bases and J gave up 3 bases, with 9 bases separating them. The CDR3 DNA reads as TGCGCCAGCAGCCAAGATGAGGGGGACAATCAGCCCCAGCATTTT. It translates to CASSQDEGDNQPQHF.

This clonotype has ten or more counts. The CDR3 loop reads CASSLPKRGSYQIHYEQYF. The CDR3 DNA is TGTGCCAGCAGTTTGCCCAAGCGGGGGTCCTACCAGATTCACTACGAGCAGTACTTC. This chain joins TRBV28 and TRBJ2-7; TRBD2 agrees at 8 bases. This CDR3 has 19 amino acids. Germline CDR1 and CDR2: MDHEN and SYDVKM. The V and J ends lost 3 bases and 3 bases, in that order; junction bases with no gene match: 19.

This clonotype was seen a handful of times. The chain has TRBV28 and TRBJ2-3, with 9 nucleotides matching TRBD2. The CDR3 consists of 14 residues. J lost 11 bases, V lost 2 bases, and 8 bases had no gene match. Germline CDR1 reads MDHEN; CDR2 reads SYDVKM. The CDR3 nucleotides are TGTGCCAGCAGTTTAGCGGGGGGGCGAGGAAAGCAGTATTTT. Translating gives CASSLAGGRGKQYF. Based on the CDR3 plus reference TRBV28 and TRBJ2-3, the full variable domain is DVKVTQSSRYLVKRTGEKVFLECVQDMDHENMFWYRQDPGLGLRLIYFSYDVKMKEKGDIPEGYSVSREKKERFSLILESASTNQTSMYLCASSLAGGRGKQYFGPGTRLTVL.

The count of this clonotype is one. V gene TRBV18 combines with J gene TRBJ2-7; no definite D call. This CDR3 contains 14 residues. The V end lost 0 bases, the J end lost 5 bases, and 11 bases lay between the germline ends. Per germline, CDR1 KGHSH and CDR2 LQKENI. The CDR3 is CASSPPNVRHEQYF. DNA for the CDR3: TGTGCCAGCTCACCACCGAACGTACGGCACGAGCAGTACTTC.

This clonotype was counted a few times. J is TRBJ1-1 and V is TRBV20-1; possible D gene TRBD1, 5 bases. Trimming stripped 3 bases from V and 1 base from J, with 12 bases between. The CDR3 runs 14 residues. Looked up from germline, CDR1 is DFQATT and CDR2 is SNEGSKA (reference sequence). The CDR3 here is CSASRQGGNTEAFF. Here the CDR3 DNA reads TGCAGTGCTAGTCGGCAGGGCGGGAACACTGAAGCTTTCTTT.

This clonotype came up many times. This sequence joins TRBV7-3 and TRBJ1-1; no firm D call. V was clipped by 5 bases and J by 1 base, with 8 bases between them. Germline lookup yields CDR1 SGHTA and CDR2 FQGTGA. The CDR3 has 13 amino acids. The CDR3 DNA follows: TGTGCCAGCAGCCGTCGGGGGAACACTGAAGCTTTCTTT. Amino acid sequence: CASSRRGNTEAFF.

The CDR3: CACTLGNEQYF. In DNA, the CDR3 is TGTGCCTGTACCTTGGGTAACGAGCAGTACTTC. V usage is TRBV30 and J usage is TRBJ2-7; D unclear. Germline-derived CDR1 and CDR2 are GTSNPN and SVGIG (reference sequence). The V end was cut by 6 bases, the J end by 5 bases, with 11 bases between. The CDR3 is 11 amino acids.

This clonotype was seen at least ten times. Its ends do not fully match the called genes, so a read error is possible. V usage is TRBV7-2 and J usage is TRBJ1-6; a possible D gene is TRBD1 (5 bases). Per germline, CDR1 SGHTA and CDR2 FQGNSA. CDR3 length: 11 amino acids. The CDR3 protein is CASSLGAGCVF. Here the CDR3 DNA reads TGTGCCAGCAGCTTAGGGGCAGGGTGTGTGTTT.

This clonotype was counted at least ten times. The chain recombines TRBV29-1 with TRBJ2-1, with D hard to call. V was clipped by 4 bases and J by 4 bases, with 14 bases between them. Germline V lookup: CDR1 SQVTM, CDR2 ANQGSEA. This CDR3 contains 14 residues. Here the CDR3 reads CSVVAGKTYNEQFF. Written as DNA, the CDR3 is TGCAGCGTTGTGGCAGGTAAAACATACAATGAGCAGTTCTTC.

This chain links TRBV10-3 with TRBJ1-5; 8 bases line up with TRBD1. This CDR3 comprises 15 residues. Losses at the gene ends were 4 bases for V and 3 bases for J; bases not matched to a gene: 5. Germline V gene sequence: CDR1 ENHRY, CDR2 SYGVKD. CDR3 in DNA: TGTGCCATCAGTGGGACAGGGAGGTCCAATCAGCCCCAGCATTTT. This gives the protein CAISGTGRSNQPQHF.

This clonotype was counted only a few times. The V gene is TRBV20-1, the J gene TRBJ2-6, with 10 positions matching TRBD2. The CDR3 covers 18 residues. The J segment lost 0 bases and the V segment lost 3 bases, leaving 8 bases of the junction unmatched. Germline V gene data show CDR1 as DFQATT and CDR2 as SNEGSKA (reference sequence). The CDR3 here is CSASGTSEAPSGANVLTF. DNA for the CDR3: TGCAGTGCTAGTGGGACTAGCGAGGCACCCTCTGGGGCCAACGTCCTGACTTTC.

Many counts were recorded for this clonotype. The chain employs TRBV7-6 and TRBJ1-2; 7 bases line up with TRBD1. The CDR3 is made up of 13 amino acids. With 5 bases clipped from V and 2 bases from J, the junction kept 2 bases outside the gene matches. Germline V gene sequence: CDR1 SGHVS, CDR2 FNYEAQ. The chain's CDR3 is CASSGGQNYGYTF. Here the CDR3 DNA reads TGTGCCAGCAGCGGGGGACAGAACTATGGCTACACCTTC.

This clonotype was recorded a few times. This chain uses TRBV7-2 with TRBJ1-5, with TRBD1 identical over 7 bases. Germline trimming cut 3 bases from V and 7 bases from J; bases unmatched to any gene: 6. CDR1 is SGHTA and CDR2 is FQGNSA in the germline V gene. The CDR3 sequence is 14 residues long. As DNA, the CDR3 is TGTGCCAGCAGCTTTCCGGGACAGTCCCAGCCCCAGCATTTT. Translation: CASSFPGQSQPQHF.

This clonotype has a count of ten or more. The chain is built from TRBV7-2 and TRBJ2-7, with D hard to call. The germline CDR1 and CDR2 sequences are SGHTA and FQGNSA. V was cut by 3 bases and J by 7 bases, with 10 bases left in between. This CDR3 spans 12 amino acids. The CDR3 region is CASSFVSKEQYF. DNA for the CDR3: TGTGCCAGCAGCTTTGTATCAAAAGAGCAGTACTTC.

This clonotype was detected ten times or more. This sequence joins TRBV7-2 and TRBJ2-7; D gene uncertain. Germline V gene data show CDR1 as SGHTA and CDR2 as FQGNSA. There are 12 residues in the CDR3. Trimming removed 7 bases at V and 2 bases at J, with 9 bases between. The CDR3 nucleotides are TGTGCCAGCACCCCCAACCCCTACGAGCAGTACTTC. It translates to CASTPNPYEQYF.

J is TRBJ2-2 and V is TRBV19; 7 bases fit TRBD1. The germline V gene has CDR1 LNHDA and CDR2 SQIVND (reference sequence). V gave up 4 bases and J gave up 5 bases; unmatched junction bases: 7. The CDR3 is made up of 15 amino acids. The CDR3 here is CASSTGRGRTGELFF. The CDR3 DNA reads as TGTGCCAGTAGTACTGGAAGGGGGCGAACCGGGGAGCTGTTTTTT.

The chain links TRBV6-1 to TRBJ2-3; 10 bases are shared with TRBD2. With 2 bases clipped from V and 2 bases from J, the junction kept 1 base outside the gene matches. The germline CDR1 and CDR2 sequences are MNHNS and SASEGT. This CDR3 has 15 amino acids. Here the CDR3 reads CASSELAGDTDTQYF. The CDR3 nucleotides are TGTGCCAGCAGTGAACTAGCGGGGGACACAGATACGCAGTATTTT.

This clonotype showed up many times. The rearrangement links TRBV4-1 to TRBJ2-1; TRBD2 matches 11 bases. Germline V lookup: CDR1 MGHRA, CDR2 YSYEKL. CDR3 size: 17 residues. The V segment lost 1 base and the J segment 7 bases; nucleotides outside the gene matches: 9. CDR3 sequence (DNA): TGCGCCAGCAGCCAAGGCCAAGGGGGACTAGCGGTAAATGAGCAGTTCTTC. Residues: CASSQGQGGLAVNEQFF.

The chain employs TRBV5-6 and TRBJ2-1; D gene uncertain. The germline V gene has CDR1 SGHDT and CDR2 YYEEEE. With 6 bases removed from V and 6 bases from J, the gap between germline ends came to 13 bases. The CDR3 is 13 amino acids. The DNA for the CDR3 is TGTGCCAGCATCTCGGGCCTCGGCAATGAGCAGTTCTTC. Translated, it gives CASISGLGNEQFF.

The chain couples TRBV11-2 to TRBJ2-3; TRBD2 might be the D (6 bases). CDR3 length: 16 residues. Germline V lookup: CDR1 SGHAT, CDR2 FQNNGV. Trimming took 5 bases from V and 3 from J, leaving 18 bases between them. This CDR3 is CASSTRLSGETDTQYF. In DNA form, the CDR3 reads TGTGCCAGCAGCACGAGACTATCGGGAGAAACAGATACGCAGTATTTT.

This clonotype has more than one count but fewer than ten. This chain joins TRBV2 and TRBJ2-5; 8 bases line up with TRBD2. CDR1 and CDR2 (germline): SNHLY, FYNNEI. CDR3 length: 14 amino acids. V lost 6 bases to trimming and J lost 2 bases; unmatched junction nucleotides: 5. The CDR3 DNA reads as TGTGCCAGCAGACGGGGGGGGGGTCAAGAGACCCAGTACTTC. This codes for CASRRGGGQETQYF.

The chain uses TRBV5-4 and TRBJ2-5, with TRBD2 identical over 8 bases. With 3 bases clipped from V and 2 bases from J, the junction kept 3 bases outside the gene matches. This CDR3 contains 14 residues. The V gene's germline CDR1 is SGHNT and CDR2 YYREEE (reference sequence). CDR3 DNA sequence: TGTGCCAGCAGCTCCTTAGCGGGGCAAGAGACCCAGTACTTC. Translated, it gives CASSSLAGQETQYF.

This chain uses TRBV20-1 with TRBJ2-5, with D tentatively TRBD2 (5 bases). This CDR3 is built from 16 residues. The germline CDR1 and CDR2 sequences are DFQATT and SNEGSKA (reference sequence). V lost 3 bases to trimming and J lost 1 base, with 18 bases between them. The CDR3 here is CSARGGGVPSQETQYF. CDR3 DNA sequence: TGCAGTGCTAGGGGTGGAGGCGTACCTTCCCAAGAGACCCAGTACTTC.

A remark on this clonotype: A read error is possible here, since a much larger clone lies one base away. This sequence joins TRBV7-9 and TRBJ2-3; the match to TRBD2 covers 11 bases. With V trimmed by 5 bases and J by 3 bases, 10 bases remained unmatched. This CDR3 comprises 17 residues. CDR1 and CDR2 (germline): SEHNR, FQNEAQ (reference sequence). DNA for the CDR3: TGTGCCAGCAGCATAGACCCTAGCGGGAGGACAACAGATACGCAGTATTTT. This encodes CASSIDPSGRTTDTQYF.

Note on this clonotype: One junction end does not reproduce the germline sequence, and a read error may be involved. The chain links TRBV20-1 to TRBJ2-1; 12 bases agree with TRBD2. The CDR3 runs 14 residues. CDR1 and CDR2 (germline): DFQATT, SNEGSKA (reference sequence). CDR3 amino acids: CSARGLAGIDEQFF. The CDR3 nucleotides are TGCAGTGCAAGAGGACTAGCGGGGATCGATGAGCAGTTCTTC.

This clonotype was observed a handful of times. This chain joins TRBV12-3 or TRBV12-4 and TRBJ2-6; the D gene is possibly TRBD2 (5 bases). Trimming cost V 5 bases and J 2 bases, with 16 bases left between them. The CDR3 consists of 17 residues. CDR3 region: CASSRELAGPGANVLTF. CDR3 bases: TGTGCCAGCAGTAGGGAGCTAGCCGGACCTGGGGCCAACGTCCTGACTTTC.